This TCR beta chain was recovered during a study of human T cells and chemical hapten exposure. Time point given: patch test 1, 2 weeks after DPC sensitization. Noted treatment: therapeutic diphenylcyclopropenone sensitization with weekly scalp DPC. In the source study's methods: Individual samples carried between about 23,224 and 700,000 TCRs, with 80,000 to 100,000 as the median. Using its own MiXCR run on the RACE reads, TCRdb lists one record per CDR3 protein. These V and J calls originate from TCRdb's pipeline instead of the authors' own analysis. The table records tens of thousands of distinct CDR3 sequences, 9% to 12% of them present only once. The material was whole blood, obtained in connection with sensitization to the hapten diphenylcyclopropenone (DPC). This receptor was identified in a woman between 45 and 60 years old with alopecia areata. Some clones in this sample may be carry-over from other donors' samples.

In DNA, the CDR3 is TGTGCCAGCAGCTTGTTTTTGGGGGATTCACCCCTCCACTTT. Residues: CASSLFLGDSPLHF. The rearrangement joins TRBV11-3 to TRBJ1-6; D is possibly TRBD1 (5 bases). The V gene lost 3 bases and the J gene lost 8 bases, with 11 bases spanning the gap. CDR1 is SGHNT, CDR2 YENEEA, per germline. The CDR3 loop spans 14 amino acids.